This TCR beta chain was recorded in a study of T cell responses to AZD1222 COVID-19 vaccine. TCRdb keeps only in-frame clones here, not all; method: immunoSEQ multiplex PCR. The repertoire holds more than 150,000 clones, approximately 90% seen once, with roughly 0.98% in the top ten. The CDR3 spans 18 residues. CDR1 is SSHAT and CDR2 is FNYEAQ in the germline V gene (reference sequence). On this clone itself: One junction end does not reproduce the germline sequence, and a read error may be involved.

V is TRBV7-7 and J is TRBJ2-6; 7 positions match TRBD2. The TCR originated in an adult in good health. Specimen: peripheral blood, collected on day 0 of AZD1222 vaccination. CDR3 bases: TGTGCTAGCAGCTTAGGCGGGGAACGGGGGGCTGGGGCCAACGTCCTGACTTTC. Protein: CASSLGGERGAGANVLTF.